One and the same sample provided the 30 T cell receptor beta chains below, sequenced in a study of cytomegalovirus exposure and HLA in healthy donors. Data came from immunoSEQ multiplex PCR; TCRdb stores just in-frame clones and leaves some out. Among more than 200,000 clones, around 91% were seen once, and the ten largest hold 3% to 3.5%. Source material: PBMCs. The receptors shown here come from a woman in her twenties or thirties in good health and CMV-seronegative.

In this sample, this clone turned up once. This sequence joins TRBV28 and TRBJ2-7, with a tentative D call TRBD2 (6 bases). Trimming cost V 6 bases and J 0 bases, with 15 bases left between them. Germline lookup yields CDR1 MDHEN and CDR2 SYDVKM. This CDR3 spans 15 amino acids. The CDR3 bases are TGTGCCAGCAGGCGGGGAAGTCTGGGCTCCTACGAGCAGTACTTC. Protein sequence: CASRRGSLGSYEQYF.

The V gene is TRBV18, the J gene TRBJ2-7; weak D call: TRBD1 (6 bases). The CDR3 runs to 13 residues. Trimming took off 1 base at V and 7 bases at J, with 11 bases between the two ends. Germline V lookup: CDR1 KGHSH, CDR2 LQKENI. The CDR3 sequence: CASSPQQGTEQYF. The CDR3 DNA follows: TGTGCCAGCTCACCACAACAGGGTACAGAGCAGTACTTC.

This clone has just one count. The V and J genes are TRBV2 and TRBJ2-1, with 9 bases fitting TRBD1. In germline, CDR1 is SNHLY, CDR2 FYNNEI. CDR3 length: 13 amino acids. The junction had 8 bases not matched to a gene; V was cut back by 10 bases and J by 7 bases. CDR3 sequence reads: CAKHRGRGNEQFF. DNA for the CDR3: TGTGCCAAACACAGGGGGCGGGGGAATGAGCAGTTCTTC.

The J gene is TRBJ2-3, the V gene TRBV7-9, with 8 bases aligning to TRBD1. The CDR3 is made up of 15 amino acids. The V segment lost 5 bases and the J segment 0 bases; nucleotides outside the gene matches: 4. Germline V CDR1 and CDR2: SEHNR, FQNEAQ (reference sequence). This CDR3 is CASSPGQASTDTQYF. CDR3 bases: TGTGCCAGCAGCCCGGGACAGGCTAGCACAGATACGCAGTATTTT.

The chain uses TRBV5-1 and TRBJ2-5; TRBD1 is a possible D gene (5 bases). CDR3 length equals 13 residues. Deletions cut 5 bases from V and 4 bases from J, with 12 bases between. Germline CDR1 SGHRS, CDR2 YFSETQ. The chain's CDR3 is CASRGAGLETQYF. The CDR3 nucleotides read TGCGCCAGCAGGGGTGCAGGGTTAGAGACCCAGTACTTC.

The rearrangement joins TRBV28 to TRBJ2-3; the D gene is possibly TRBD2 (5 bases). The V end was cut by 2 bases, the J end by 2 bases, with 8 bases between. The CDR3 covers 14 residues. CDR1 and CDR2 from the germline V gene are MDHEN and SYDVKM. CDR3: CASSLAGNTDTQYF. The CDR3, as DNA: TGTGCCAGCAGTTTAGCCGGGAACACAGATACGCAGTATTTT.

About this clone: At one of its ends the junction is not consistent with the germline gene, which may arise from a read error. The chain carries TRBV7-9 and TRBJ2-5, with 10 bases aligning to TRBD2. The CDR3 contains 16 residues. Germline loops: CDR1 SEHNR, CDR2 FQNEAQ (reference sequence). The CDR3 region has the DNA TGTGCCAGCAGCCTAGCGGGAGTTGTATCGCAAGAGACCCAGTACTTC. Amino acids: CASSLAGVVSQETQYF.

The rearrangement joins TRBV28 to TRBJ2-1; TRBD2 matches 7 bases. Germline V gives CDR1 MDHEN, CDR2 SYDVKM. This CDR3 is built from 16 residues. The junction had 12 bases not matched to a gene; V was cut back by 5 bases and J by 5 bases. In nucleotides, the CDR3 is TGTGCCAGCAGTCCCGTTTGGGGAGGGATGGACAATGAGCAGTTCTTC. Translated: CASSPVWGGMDNEQFF.

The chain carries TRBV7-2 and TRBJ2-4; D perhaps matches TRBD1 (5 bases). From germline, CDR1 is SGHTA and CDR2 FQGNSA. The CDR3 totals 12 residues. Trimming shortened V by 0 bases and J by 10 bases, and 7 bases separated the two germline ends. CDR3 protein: CASSLAPGIQYF. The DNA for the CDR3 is TGTGCCAGCAGCTTAGCCCCAGGGATTCAGTACTTC. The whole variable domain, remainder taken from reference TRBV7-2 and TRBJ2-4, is GAGVSQSPSNKVTEKGKDVELRCDPISGHTALYWYRQSLGQGLEFLIYFQGNSAPDKSGLPSDRFSAERTGGSVSTLTIQRTQQEDSAVYLCASSLAPGIQYFGAGTRLSVL.

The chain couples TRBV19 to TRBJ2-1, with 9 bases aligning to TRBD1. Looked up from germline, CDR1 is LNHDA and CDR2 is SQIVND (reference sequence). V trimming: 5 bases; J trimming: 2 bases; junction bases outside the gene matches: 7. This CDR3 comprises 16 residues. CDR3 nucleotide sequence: TGTGCCAGTAGTCAAACGACAGGGGGAACCTACAATGAGCAGTTCTTC. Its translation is CASSQTTGGTYNEQFF. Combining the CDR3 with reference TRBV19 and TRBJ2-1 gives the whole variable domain DGGITQSPKYLFRKEGQNVTLSCEQNLNHDAMYWYRQDPGQGLRLIYYSQIVNDFQKGDIAEGYSVSREKKESFPLTVTSAQKNPTAFYLCASSQTTGGTYNEQFFGPGTRLTVL.

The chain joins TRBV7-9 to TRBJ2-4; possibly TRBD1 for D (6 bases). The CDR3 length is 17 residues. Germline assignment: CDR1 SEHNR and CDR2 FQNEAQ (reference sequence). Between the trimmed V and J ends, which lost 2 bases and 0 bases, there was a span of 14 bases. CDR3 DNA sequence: TGTGCCAGCAGCTTATCTTCCCCAGGGGTAGCCAAAAACATTCAGTACTTC. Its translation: CASSLSSPGVAKNIQYF.

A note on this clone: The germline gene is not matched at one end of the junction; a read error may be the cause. Here the CDR3 reads CASSQERPNTGELFF. CDR3 coding DNA: TGCGCCAGCAGCCAAGAACGACCTAACACTGGGGAGCTGTTTTTT. This sequence joins TRBV4-3 and TRBJ2-2; no firm D call. From germline, CDR1 is LGHNA and CDR2 YSLEER. The CDR3 covers 15 residues.

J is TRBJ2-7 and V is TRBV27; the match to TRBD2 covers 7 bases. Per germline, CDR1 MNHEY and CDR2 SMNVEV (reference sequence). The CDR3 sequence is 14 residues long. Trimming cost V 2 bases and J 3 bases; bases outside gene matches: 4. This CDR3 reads CASSLTLADYEQYF. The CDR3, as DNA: TGTGCCAGCAGTTTAACTCTAGCGGACTACGAGCAGTACTTC.

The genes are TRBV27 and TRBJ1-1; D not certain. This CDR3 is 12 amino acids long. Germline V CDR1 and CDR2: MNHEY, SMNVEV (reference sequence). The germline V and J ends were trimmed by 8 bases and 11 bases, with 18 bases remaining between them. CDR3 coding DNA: TGTGCCAGCTACAACCTGGGAGGTTCGGCTTTCTTT. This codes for CASYNLGGSAFF.

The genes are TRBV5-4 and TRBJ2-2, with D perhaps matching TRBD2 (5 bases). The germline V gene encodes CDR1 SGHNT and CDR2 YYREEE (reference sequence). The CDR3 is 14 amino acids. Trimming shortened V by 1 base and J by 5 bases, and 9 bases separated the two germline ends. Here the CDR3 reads CASSLRTGTGELFF. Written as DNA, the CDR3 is TGTGCCAGCAGCTTGAGGACGGGGACCGGGGAGCTGTTTTTT.

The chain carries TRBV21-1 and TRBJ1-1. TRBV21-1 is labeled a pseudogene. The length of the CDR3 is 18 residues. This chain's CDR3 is CASSWRPLGPNKTTEAFF. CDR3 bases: TGTGCCAGCAGCTGGCGACCTCTGGGACCAAACAAAACCACTGAAGCTTTCTTT.

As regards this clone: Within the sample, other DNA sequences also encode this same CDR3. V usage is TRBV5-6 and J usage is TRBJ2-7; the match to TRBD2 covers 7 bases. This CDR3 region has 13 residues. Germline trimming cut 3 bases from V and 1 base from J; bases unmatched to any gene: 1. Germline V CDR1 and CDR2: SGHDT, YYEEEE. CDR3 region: CASSWTSSYEQYF. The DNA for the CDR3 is TGTGCCAGCAGCTGGACTAGTTCCTACGAGCAGTACTTC. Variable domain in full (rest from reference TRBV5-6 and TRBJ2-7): DAGVTQSPTHLIKTRGQQVTLRCSPKSGHDTVSWYQQALGQGPQFIFQYYEEEERQRGNFPDRFSGHQFPNYSSELNVNALLLGDSALYLCASSWTSSYEQYFGPGTRLTVT.

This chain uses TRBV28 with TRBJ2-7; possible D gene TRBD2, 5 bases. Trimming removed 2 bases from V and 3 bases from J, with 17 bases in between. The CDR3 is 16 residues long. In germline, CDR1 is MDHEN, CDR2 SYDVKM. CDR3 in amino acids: CASSLEYSSYFYEQYF. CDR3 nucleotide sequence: TGTGCCAGCAGTTTAGAGTATTCTAGCTACTTCTACGAGCAGTACTTC.

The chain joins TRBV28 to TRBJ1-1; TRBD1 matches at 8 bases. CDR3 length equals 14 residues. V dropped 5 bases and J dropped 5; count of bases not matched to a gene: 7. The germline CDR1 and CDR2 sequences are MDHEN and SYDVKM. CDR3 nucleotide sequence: TGTGCCAGCAGTGCCAGGGGGCAGGGGACTGAAGCTTTCTTT. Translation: CASSARGQGTEAFF. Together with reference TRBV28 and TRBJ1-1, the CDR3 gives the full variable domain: DVKVTQSSRYLVKRTGEKVFLECVQDMDHENMFWYRQDPGLGLRLIYFSYDVKMKEKGDIPEGYSVSREKKERFSLILESASTNQTSMYLCASSARGQGTEAFFGQGTRLTVV.

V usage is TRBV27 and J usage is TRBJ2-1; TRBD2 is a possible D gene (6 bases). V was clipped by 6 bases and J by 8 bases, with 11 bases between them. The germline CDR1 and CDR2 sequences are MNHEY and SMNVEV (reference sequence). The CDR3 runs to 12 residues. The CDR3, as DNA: TGTGCCAGCAGCCCTAGCGCGCATGAGCAGTTCTTC. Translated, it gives CASSPSAHEQFF.

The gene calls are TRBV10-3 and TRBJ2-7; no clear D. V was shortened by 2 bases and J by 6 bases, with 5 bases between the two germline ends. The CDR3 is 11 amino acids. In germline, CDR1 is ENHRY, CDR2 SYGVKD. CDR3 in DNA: TGTGCCATCAGTGAGGTCGGCGAGCAGTACTTC. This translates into CAISEVGEQYF.

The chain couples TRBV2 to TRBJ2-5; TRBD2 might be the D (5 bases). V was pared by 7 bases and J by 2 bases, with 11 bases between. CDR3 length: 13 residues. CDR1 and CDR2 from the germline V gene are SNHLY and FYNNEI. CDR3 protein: CASTTRGQETQYF. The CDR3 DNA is TGTGCCAGCACTACACGGGGTCAAGAGACCCAGTACTTC.

As DNA, the CDR3 is TGTGCCAGCTCACCTGGACAGTCTCCCCAGCATTTT. This sequence encodes CASSPGQSPQHF. The rearrangement joins TRBV18 to TRBJ1-5, with a weak D call TRBD1 (6 bases). Germline CDR1 and CDR2: KGHSH and LQKENI. CDR3 length: 12 residues. The ends were cut back, 3 bases at V and 10 bases at J, with 10 bases in the middle.

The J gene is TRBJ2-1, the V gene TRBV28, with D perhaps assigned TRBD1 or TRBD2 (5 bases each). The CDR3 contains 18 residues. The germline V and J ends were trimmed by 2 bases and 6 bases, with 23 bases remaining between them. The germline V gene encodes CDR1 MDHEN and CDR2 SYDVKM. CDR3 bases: TGTGCCAGCAGTTTACCGCCTTTCGGCTTCCCTGGGGGCAATGAGCAGTTCTTC. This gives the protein CASSLPPFGFPGGNEQFF. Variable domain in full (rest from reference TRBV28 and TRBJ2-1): DVKVTQSSRYLVKRTGEKVFLECVQDMDHENMFWYRQDPGLGLRLIYFSYDVKMKEKGDIPEGYSVSREKKERFSLILESASTNQTSMYLCASSLPPFGFPGGNEQFFGPGTRLTVL.

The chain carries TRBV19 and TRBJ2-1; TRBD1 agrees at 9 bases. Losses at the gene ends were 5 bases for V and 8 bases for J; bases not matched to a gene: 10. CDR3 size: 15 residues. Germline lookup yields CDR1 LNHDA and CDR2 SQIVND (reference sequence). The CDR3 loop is CASSHIRDRADEQFF. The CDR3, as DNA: TGTGCCAGTAGTCATATAAGGGACAGGGCCGATGAGCAGTTCTTC.

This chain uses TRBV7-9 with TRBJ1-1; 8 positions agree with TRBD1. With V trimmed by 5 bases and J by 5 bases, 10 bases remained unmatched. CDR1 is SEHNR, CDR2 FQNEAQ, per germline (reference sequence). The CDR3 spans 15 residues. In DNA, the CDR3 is TGTGCCAGCAGCGTATCGACAGGGGCGGGGACTGAAGCTTTCTTT. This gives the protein CASSVSTGAGTEAFF.

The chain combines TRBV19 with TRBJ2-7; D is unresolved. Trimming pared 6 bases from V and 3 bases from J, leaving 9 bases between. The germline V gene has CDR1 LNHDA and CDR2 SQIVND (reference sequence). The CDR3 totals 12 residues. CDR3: CASSADNYEQYF. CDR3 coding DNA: TGTGCCAGTAGCGCCGACAACTACGAGCAGTACTTC.

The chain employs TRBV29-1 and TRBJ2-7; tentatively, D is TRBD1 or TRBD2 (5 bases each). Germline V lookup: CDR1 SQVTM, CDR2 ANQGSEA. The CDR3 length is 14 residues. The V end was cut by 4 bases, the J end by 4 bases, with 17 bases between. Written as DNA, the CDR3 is TGCAGCGTTGCTCTCCAGGGAGTTCCATACGAGCAGTACTTC. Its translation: CSVALQGVPYEQYF.

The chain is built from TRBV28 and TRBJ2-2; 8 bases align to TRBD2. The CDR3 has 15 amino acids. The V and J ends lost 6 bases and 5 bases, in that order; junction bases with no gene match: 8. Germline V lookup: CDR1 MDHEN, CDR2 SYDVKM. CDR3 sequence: CASSVGLGETGELFF. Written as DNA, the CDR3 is TGTGCCAGCAGCGTGGGACTAGGAGAGACCGGGGAGCTGTTTTTT.

CDR3 residues: CAISELGSSGDYEQYF. The CDR3 DNA follows: TGTGCCATCAGTGAGTTGGGGTCGAGTGGCGACTACGAGCAGTACTTC. The chain combines TRBV10-3 with TRBJ2-7; no clear D gene. There are 16 residues in the CDR3. Trimming shortened V by 1 base and J by 3 bases, and 16 bases separated the two germline ends. Germline V gene lookup returns CDR1 ENHRY and CDR2 SYGVKD.